This T cell receptor beta chain comes out of a study of T-cell memory formation after mild COVID-19. In TCRdb, the 5' RACE reads were re-called with MiXCR into one record per CDR3 protein. The data show some 410,000 distinct CDR3 sequences, with 23% seen just once and roughly 14% held by the top ten. In this sample, this clonotype turned up a few times. The CDR3 is 14 amino acids. Germline CDR1 is SGDLS and CDR2 is YYNGEE. V lost 0 bases and J lost 5, with 11 bases in between. The V gene is TRBV9, the J gene TRBJ2-5, with D perhaps matching TRBD2 (6 bases). The receptor was derived from an adult woman who had mild COVID-19 (a few samples of this study predate the infection). Cell type and time point are not known. Sequencing was performed on PBMCs or a T cell subset sorted from them (not recorded which). The CDR3, as DNA: TGTGCCAGCAGCGTAGGCGGGGTGGAGGAGACCCAGTACTTC. Translating it yields CASSVGGVEETQYF.